This TCR beta chain was recorded in a study of T cell repertoires in cytomegalovirus infection. In the study overall: An indication of both CMV infection and matching HLA type came from public TCR beta signatures.

The CDR3 has 15 residues. V lost 5 bases and J 3 bases, leaving 14 bases between the germline ends. The germline V gene encodes CDR1 SGHTA and CDR2 FQGNSA. Many counts were recorded for this clonotype. What it binds is not known. Regarding the study as a whole: Clonotype analysis showed dominance of the ex vivo response by HLA-C-restricted CMV-specific TCR beta clonotypes.

One entry per CDR3 protein, called by TCRdb with MiXCR from the reads. The sample lists a few hundred thousand distinct CDR3 sequences, approximately 22% occurring once. The source is a human donor in good health (CMV status not recorded). Some clones in this sample may be carry-over from other donors' samples. Sequenced material: cultured PBMCs, taken from culture after CMV antigen stimulation. V gene TRBV7-2 combines with J gene TRBJ2-1; the D gene is possibly TRBD1 (5 bases). The CDR3 region has the DNA TGTGCCAGCAGCCACAGGTTCCAGAGCTACAATGAGCAGTTCTTC. Protein product: CASSHRFQSYNEQFF.